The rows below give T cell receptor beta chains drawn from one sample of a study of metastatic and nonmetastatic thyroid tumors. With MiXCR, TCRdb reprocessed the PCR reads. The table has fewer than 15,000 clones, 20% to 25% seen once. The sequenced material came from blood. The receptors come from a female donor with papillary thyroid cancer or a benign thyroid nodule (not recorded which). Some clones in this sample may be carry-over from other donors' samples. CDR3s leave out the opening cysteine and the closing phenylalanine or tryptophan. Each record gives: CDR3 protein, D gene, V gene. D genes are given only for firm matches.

CDR3 protein: ASRRVMSGSSPDEQY; D gene: .; V gene: TRBV5-1
CDR3 protein: ASTYYLADGDLF; D gene: TRBD2; V gene: TRBV6-1
CDR3 protein: ASSDIHTGEPF; D gene: .; V gene: TRBV2
CDR3 protein: ASGDLASNTGELF; D gene: .; V gene: TRBV7-9
CDR3 protein: ASSPLKLSSDEQF; D gene: .; V gene: TRBV14
CDR3 protein: ASSLVPDSMNTEAF; D gene: .; V gene: TRBV5-1
CDR3 protein: ASRGQGADGYT; D gene: TRBD1; V gene: TRBV6-1
CDR3 protein: ASSSQTDYGYT; D gene: .; V gene: TRBV11-2
CDR3 protein: ASSDEYGQGSNEQF; D gene: .; V gene: TRBV27
CDR3 protein: ASSLTLQGRQY; D gene: .; V gene: TRBV5-1
CDR3 protein: ASSVGLAGGGQY; D gene: TRBD2; V gene: TRBV9
CDR3 protein: ASSLGLDYGHT; D gene: .; V gene: TRBV7-9
CDR3 protein: ASSLSTDTQY; D gene: .; V gene: TRBV5-4
CDR3 protein: ASRTDLEAF; D gene: .; V gene: TRBV2
CDR3 protein: ASSRGIGTDTQY; D gene: TRBD1; V gene: TRBV6-4
CDR3 protein: ASSKTDREAF; D gene: TRBD1; V gene: TRBV11-2
CDR3 protein: ASSALSGGAYNEQF; D gene: TRBD2; V gene: TRBV6-4
CDR3 protein: ATLPGGTGELF; D gene: TRBD1; V gene: TRBV10-3
CDR3 protein: ASGREKETQY; D gene: .; V gene: TRBV6-1
CDR3 protein: SATGGDQPQH; D gene: TRBD1; V gene: TRBV20-1
CDR3 protein: ASSYRGTGELF; D gene: .; V gene: TRBV5-4
CDR3 protein: AISGHRASGQLAHNEQL; D gene: .; V gene: TRBV10-3
CDR3 protein: ATHVGECYDEQF; D gene: .; V gene: TRBV19
CDR3 protein: ASSSTVTVNTEAF; D gene: .; V gene: TRBV5-6
CDR3 protein: SARDQAGNGYT; D gene: .; V gene: TRBV20-1
CDR3 protein: ASTPLGGSGANVLT; D gene: .; V gene: TRBV19
CDR3 protein: ASSPEQGYEQY; D gene: .; V gene: TRBV18
CDR3 protein: ASSLGRLGTEAF; D gene: .; V gene: TRBV28
CDR3 protein: ASSIRETQY; D gene: .; V gene: TRBV19
CDR3 protein: ATSKGEGRNIQY; D gene: TRBD2; V gene: TRBV15
CDR3 protein: ASSVQPSGGNNEQF; D gene: TRBD2; V gene: TRBV5-1
CDR3 protein: ASSLADPGAF; D gene: .; V gene: TRBV28
CDR3 protein: ASSIVGQPWEY; D gene: .; V gene: TRBV5-4
CDR3 protein: ASSHRAPEAF; D gene: .; V gene: TRBV7-8
CDR3 protein: AFRSSGTDTQY; D gene: TRBD2; V gene: TRBV10-3
CDR3 protein: ASMEGGPGDTQY; D gene: .; V gene: TRBV5-1
CDR3 protein: ASSSQGWQEKLF; D gene: TRBD1; V gene: TRBV18
CDR3 protein: ASSRRGGETQY; D gene: TRBD2; V gene: TRBV3-1
CDR3 protein: ASSLWTVGNNEQF; D gene: .; V gene: TRBV28
CDR3 protein: ASGGDYNSPLH; D gene: .; V gene: TRBV19
CDR3 protein: ASSLGGGETEAF; D gene: .; V gene: TRBV5-4
CDR3 protein: ASSFFPGPSGETQY; D gene: .; V gene: TRBV5-1
CDR3 protein: ASVRGWGDQPQH; D gene: .; V gene: TRBV28
CDR3 protein: ASSFLGPTNEQF; D gene: .; V gene: TRBV27
CDR3 protein: ASSLEVGGRGWDTQY; D gene: .; V gene: TRBV11-2
CDR3 protein: ASSYSVGSYNEQF; D gene: .; V gene: TRBV6-2/TRBV6-3
CDR3 protein: ATNRGAVYSEAF; D gene: .; V gene: TRBV6-1
CDR3 protein: ASSFGLAGDNEQF; D gene: TRBD2; V gene: TRBV6-1
CDR3 protein: ASSLIGVDTQY; D gene: .; V gene: TRBV7-3
CDR3 protein: ASSPVTSGGQNEQF; D gene: TRBD2; V gene: TRBV5-1
CDR3 protein: ASSIGAGNSPLH; D gene: .; V gene: TRBV19
CDR3 protein: ASSVGTSGTDTQY; D gene: TRBD2; V gene: TRBV7-9
CDR3 protein: ARRSGPSTYEQY; D gene: TRBD2; V gene: TRBV19
CDR3 protein: ASRRGHQAF; D gene: .; V gene: TRBV3-1
CDR3 protein: ASSLSGGPYEQY; D gene: TRBD1; V gene: TRBV28